These 23 T cell receptor beta chains originate from one sample sequenced in a study of early T cells in non-severe SARS-CoV-2 infection. Via MiXCR, TCRdb re-called the 5' RACE reads, giving one row per CDR3 protein. The table has roughly 56,000 distinct CDR3 sequences, 8% to 10% seen once. The sample comprised whole blood. The receptors stem from an adult who was a healthcare worker with PCR-confirmed SARS-CoV-2 infection or an uninfected control (not recorded which).

The chain has TRBV7-6 and TRBJ1-2, with TRBD1 identical over 10 bases. The J segment lost 1 base and the V segment lost 5 bases, leaving 4 bases of the junction unmatched. The CDR3 has 15 amino acids. Germline CDR1 SGHVS, CDR2 FNYEAQ. CDR3 DNA sequence: TGTGCCAGCAGCCCCGGGACAGGGGTTAACTATGGCTACACCTTC. This gives the protein CASSPGTGVNYGYTF.

This chain joins TRBV7-8 and TRBJ2-2; weak D call: TRBD2 (5 bases). Germline lookup yields CDR1 SGHVS and CDR2 FQNEAQ. V was shortened by 4 bases and J by 6 bases, with 12 bases between the two germline ends. CDR3 size: 14 residues. As DNA, the CDR3 is TGTGCCAGCAGCTCAAGACTACCAGCCGGGGAGCTGTTTTTT. Its protein is CASSSRLPAGELFF. Supplemented by reference TRBV7-8 and TRBJ2-2, the full variable domain reads GAGVSQSPRYKVAKRGQDVALRCDPISGHVSLFWYQQALGQGPEFLTYFQNEAQLDKSGLPSDRFFAERPEGSVSTLKIQRTQQEDSAVYLCASSSRLPAGELFFGEGSRLTVL.

The V and J genes are TRBV12-3 or TRBV12-4 and TRBJ2-5, with D unresolved. Trimming took off 2 bases at V and 4 bases at J, with 5 bases between the two ends. The CDR3 covers 12 residues. CDR3 region: CASSLYLETQYF. CDR3 DNA sequence: TGTGCCAGCAGTTTATACTTAGAGACCCAGTACTTC.

CDR3 sequence (DNA): TGCAGTGCAGCTCCGGGACAGGGGGCGGATGAGACCCAGTACTTC. Translation gives CSAAPGQGADETQYF. The chain carries TRBV20-1 and TRBJ2-5, with 12 bases matching TRBD1. The CDR3 has 15 residues. The germline V gene has CDR1 DFQATT and CDR2 SNEGSKA (reference sequence). The V segment lost 6 bases and the J segment 5 bases; nucleotides outside the gene matches: 10.

J is TRBJ2-3 and V is TRBV2; D gene unclear. The germline V gene encodes CDR1 SNHLY and CDR2 FYNNEI. The length of the CDR3 is 16 residues. V lost 4 bases, J lost 1 base, and 15 bases lay in between. The CDR3 DNA sequence: TGTGCCAGCAGTGGAGTCGGGCGGTCCGGCACAGATACGCAGTATTTT. Translated, it gives CASSGVGRSGTDTQYF.

The CDR3 DNA reads as TGTGCCAGTAGTAAATCCTGGGTAGATACGCAGTATTTT. Residues: CASSKSWVDTQYF. The V call is TRBV19, the J call TRBJ2-3; no clear D. The CDR3 extends over 13 amino acids. Germline loops: CDR1 LNHDA, CDR2 SQIVND (reference sequence). V gave up 4 bases and J gave up 5 bases, with 10 bases separating them.

This clonotype appeared a few times. For the CDR3, the DNA is TGTGCCAGCAGCCCGACTAGCGGGGGGGCCCGTGAGCAGTTCTTC. This codes for CASSPTSGGAREQFF. The rearrangement uses TRBV7-6 and TRBJ2-1; 14 nucleotides align to TRBD2. Losses at the gene ends were 5 bases for V and 9 bases for J; bases not matched to a gene: 6. CDR3 size: 15 residues. In germline, CDR1 is SGHVS, CDR2 FNYEAQ.

This clonotype was observed a handful of times. In DNA form, the CDR3 reads TGCAGTGCAATTGACTACACTGAAGCTTTCTTT. This translates into CSAIDYTEAFF. The rearrangement uses TRBV20-1 and TRBJ1-1; D ambiguous. CDR3 length: 11 amino acids. CDR1 DFQATT and CDR2 SNEGSKA come from the germline V gene (reference sequence). With 6 bases removed from V and 3 bases from J, the gap between germline ends came to 8 bases.

The chain joins TRBV11-2 to TRBJ2-1; a weak D match, TRBD1 (6 bases). V shed 2 bases and J shed 5 bases, with 19 bases lying between them. Germline V lookup: CDR1 SGHAT, CDR2 FQNNGV. The CDR3 length is 17 residues. Here the CDR3 reads CASSLLLRTATNNEQFF. In DNA, the CDR3 is TGTGCCAGCAGCTTACTCCTCCGGACAGCCACCAACAATGAGCAGTTCTTC.

V is TRBV29-1 and J is TRBJ1-1, with D possibly being TRBD1 (5 bases). This CDR3 has 10 residues. Looked up from germline, CDR1 is SQVTM and CDR2 is ANQGSEA. V was trimmed by 7 bases and J by 7 bases, leaving 10 bases between them. CDR3 sequence (DNA): TGCAGCGCAACTAGGGGTGAAGCTTTCTTT. Translated, it gives CSATRGEAFF.

This chain links TRBV7-6 with TRBJ2-7; D not certain. The germline V and J ends were trimmed by 7 bases and 4 bases, with 38 bases remaining between them. CDR1 and CDR2 from the germline V gene are SGHVS and FNYEAQ. The CDR3 is made up of 21 amino acids. The CDR3 DNA follows: TGTGCCAGCAACTTTCCTGGGGTCTCTGCGTTCTATTTGGGAAGCACATACGAGCAGTACGTC. Its translation: CASNFPGVSAFYLGSTYEQYV.

This clonotype came up a few times. The chain employs TRBV7-2 and TRBJ2-5; D is ambiguous. The germline gives CDR1 SGHTA, CDR2 FQGNSA. V was clipped by 5 bases and J by 5 bases, with 12 bases between them. The CDR3 spans 13 residues. The CDR3 region is CASSLGPTETQYF. CDR3 in DNA: TGTGCCAGCAGCCTAGGGCCAACGGAGACCCAGTACTTC.

The table lists this clonotype with many counts. The chain links TRBV11-2 to TRBJ2-1, with D perhaps matching TRBD1 (6 bases). Per the germline V gene, CDR1 is SGHAT and CDR2 is FQNNGV. The CDR3 covers 15 residues. The V end lost 4 bases, the J end lost 5 bases, and 15 bases lay between the germline ends. The CDR3 loop is CASSYSGGGHNEQFF. DNA of the CDR3: TGTGCCAGCAGCTATTCTGGTGGGGGCCACAATGAGCAGTTCTTC.

This clonotype appeared a few times. CDR3 amino acids: CASSQDLWGLAGPDSYNEQFF. CDR3 DNA: TGTGCCAGCAGCCAAGACCTTTGGGGACTAGCGGGACCCGATTCTTACAATGAGCAGTTCTTC. The chain carries TRBV3-1 and TRBJ2-1; 13 nucleotides match TRBD2. The CDR3 is 21 residues long. The V segment lost 0 bases and the J segment 4 bases; nucleotides outside the gene matches: 15. In germline, CDR1 is LGHDT, CDR2 YNNKEL (reference sequence).

The gene calls are TRBV7-9 and TRBJ2-7; TRBD2 agrees at 8 bases. CDR1 is SEHNR and CDR2 is FQNEAQ in the germline V gene (reference sequence). J was trimmed by 5 bases and V by 4 bases; bases with no gene match: 7. The CDR3 has 14 residues. The CDR3 bases are TGTGCCAGCAGCTCCGGACTAGCCAGCCACGAGCAGTACGTC. The encoded protein is CASSSGLASHEQYV.

This clonotype has more than one count but fewer than ten. The rearrangement links TRBV5-1 to TRBJ2-3; D is ambiguous. V was cut by 1 base and J by 0 bases, with 9 bases left in between. CDR1 and CDR2 from the germline V gene are SGHRS and YFSETQ. The CDR3 is 15 amino acids. CDR3: CASSLSDSSTDTQYF. The DNA for the CDR3 is TGCGCCAGCAGCTTGTCCGATTCGAGCACAGATACGCAGTATTTT.

This clonotype was recorded many times. This chain joins TRBV6-6 and TRBJ1-2; 10 bases are a match to TRBD1. The ends lost 6 bases at V and 3 bases at J; junction bases unmatched: 1. Germline loops: CDR1 MNHNY, CDR2 SVGAGI (reference sequence). This CDR3 spans 13 amino acids. The CDR3 DNA reads as TGTGCCAGCAGGACAGGGGGCGACTATGGCTACACCTTC. Translation gives CASRTGGDYGYTF.

This chain joins TRBV7-2 and TRBJ2-5, with TRBD1 identical over 7 bases. Trimming at V came to 5 bases and at J to 5 bases, leaving 8 bases not matched to a gene. The CDR3 totals 14 residues. Germline-derived CDR1 and CDR2 are SGHTA and FQGNSA. CDR3 region: CASSRGQAPETQYF. The CDR3, as DNA: TGTGCCAGCAGCCGAGGACAGGCCCCGGAGACCCAGTACTTC.

The DNA for the CDR3 is TGTGCCAGCAGCTTTCGTGGGGGCCCCCGCACAGATACGCAGTATTTT. Protein product: CASSFRGGPRTDTQYF. The J gene is TRBJ2-3, the V gene TRBV7-3, with D possibly matching TRBD1 (6 bases). Trimming removed 3 bases at V and 1 base at J, with 14 bases between. The germline gives CDR1 SGHTA, CDR2 FQGTGA. The CDR3 totals 16 residues.

This clonotype has just a few counts. The V and J genes are TRBV7-2 and TRBJ2-3; the match to TRBD2 covers 15 bases. CDR3 length: 18 amino acids. With V trimmed by 4 bases and J by 4 bases, 9 bases remained unmatched. Per the germline V gene, CDR1 is SGHTA and CDR2 is FQGNSA. This CDR3 reads CASSSPGLAGGRSDTQYF. For the CDR3, the DNA is TGTGCCAGCAGCTCTCCGGGACTAGCGGGGGGAAGGTCAGATACGCAGTATTTT.

In its sample, this clonotype was seen many times. This chain uses TRBV11-2 with TRBJ2-1; D is possibly TRBD1 (5 bases). CDR1 is SGHAT, CDR2 FQNNGV, per germline. V lost 6 bases and J 5 bases, leaving 17 bases between the germline ends. The CDR3 is 15 residues long. CDR3 region: CASSPGRLGDNEQFF. DNA for the CDR3: TGTGCCAGCAGTCCAGGGCGGCTAGGGGACAATGAGCAGTTCTTC.

The J gene is TRBJ1-5, the V gene TRBV18; possible D gene TRBD1, 5 bases. Germline V gives CDR1 KGHSH, CDR2 LQKENI. The CDR3 sequence is 15 residues long. Trimming left V 3 bases short and J 0 bases short, with 9 bases between. The CDR3 DNA reads TGTGCCAGCTCACCGGGCGGACATAGCAATCAGCCCCAGCATTTT. This encodes CASSPGGHSNQPQHF.

This clonotype has a count of ten or more. This sequence joins TRBV6-5 and TRBJ2-1; 9 bases align to TRBD2. Germline V gene data show CDR1 as MNHEY and CDR2 as SVGAGI. The CDR3 sequence is 12 residues long. V was pared by 6 bases and J by 13 bases, with 7 bases of the junction left unmatched. The CDR3 bases are TGTGCCAGCAGCACGGATAGCGGGGGACAGTTCTTC. Translated, it gives CASSTDSGGQFF.